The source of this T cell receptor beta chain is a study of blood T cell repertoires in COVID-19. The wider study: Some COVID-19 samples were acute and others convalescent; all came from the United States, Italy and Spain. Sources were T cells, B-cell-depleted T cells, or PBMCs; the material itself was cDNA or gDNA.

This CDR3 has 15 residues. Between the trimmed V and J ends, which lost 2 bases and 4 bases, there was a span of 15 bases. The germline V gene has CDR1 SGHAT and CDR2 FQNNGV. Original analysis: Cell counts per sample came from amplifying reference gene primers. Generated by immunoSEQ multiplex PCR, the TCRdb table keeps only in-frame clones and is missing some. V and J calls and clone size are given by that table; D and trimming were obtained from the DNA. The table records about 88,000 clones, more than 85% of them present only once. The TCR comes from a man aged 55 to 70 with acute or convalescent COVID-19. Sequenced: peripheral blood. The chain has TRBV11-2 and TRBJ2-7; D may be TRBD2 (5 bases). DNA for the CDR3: TGTGCCAGCAGCTTAACCCCCGCTAGCACGTACGAGCAGTACTTC. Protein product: CASSLTPASTYEQYF.